The T cell receptor beta chain under discussion was sequenced for a study of early T cells in non-severe SARS-CoV-2 infection. After removal of 5 bases from V and 8 bases from J, the junction contained 3 bases not matched to a gene. The CDR3 consists of 14 residues. Germline CDR1 and CDR2: WNHNN and SYGVQD (reference sequence). This clonotype was detected only a few times. Individual cDNA molecules were tagged with unique molecular identifiers, the study reported. TCRdb passed the 5' RACE reads through MiXCR, listing each CDR3 protein once. The table includes 70,000 or so distinct CDR3 sequences, under 15% detected once.

Sequenced material: whole blood. The chain links TRBV10-1 to TRBJ1-6; 10 bases agree with TRBD1. This receptor was taken from an adult who was a healthcare worker with PCR-confirmed SARS-CoV-2 infection or an uninfected control (not recorded which). CDR3 in amino acids: CASSTGTGDSPLHF. Here the CDR3 DNA reads TGCGCCAGCAGTACCGGGACAGGGGATTCACCCCTCCACTTT.